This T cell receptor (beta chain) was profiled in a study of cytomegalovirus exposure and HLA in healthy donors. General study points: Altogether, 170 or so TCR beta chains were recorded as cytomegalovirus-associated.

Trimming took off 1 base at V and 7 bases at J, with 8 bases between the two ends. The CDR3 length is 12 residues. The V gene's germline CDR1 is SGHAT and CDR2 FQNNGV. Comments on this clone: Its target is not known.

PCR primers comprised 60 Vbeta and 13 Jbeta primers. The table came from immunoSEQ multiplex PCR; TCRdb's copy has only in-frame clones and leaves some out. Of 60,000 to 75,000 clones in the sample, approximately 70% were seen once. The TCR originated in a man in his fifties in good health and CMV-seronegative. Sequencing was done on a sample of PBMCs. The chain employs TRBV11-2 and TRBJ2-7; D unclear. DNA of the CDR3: TGTGCCAGCAGCTTAGGTCGGGTTGAGCAGTACTTC. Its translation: CASSLGRVEQYF.